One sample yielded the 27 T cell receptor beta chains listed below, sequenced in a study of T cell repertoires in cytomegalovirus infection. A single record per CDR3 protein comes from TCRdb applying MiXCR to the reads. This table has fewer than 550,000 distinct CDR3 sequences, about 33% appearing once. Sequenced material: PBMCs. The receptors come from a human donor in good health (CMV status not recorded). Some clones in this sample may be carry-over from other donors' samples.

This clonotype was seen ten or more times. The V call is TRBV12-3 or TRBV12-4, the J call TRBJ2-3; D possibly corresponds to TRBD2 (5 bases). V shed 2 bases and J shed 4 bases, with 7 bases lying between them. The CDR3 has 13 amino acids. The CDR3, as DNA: TGTGCCAGCAGTTTACGTAGCGCAGATACGCAGTATTTT. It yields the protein CASSLRSADTQYF.

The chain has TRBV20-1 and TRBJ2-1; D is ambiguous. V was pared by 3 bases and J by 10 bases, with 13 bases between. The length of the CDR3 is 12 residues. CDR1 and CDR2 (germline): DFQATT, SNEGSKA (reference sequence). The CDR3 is CSARRRIPEQFF. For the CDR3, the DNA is TGCAGTGCTAGGCGCAGGATACCCGAGCAGTTCTTC.

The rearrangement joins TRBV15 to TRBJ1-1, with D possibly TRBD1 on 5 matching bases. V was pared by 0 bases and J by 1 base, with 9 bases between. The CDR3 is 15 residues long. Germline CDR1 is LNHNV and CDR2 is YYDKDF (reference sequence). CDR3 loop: CATSRDPDRNTEAFF. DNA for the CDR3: TGTGCCACCAGCAGAGACCCCGACAGGAACACTGAAGCTTTCTTT.

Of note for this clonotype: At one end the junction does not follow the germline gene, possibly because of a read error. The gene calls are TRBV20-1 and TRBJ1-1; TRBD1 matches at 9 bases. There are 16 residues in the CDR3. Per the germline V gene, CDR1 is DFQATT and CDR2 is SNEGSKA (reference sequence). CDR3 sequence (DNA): TGCAGTGCTAGAGATGGGGGACAGGGACTGAACACTGAAGCTTTATTT. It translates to CSARDGGQGLNTEALF.

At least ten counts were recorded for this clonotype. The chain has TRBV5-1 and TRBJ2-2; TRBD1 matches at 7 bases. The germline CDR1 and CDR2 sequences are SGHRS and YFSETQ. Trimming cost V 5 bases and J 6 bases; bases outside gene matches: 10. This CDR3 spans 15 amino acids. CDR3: CASSLDRMSPGELFF. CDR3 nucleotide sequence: TGCGCCAGCAGTCTGGACAGGATGTCCCCCGGGGAGCTGTTTTTT.

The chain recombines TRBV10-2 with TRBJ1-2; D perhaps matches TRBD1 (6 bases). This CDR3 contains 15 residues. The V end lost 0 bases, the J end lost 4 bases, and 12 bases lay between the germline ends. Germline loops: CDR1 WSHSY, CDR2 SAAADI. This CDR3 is CASSESRGGSYGYTF. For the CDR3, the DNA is TGCGCCAGCAGTGAGTCTAGGGGGGGAAGCTATGGCTACACCTTC.

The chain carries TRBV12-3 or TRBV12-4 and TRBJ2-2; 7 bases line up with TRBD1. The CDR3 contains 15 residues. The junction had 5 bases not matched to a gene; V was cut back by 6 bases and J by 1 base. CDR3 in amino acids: CASRPDRVNTGELFF. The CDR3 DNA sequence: TGTGCCAGCAGACCAGACAGGGTGAACACCGGGGAGCTGTTTTTT.

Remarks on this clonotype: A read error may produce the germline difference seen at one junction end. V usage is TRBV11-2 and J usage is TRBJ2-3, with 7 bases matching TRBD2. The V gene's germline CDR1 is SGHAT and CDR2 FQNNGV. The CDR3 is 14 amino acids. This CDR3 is CASSFLGGSDTHYF. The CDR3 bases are TGTGCCAGCAGCTTCTTGGGGGGGTCCGATACGCATTATTTT.

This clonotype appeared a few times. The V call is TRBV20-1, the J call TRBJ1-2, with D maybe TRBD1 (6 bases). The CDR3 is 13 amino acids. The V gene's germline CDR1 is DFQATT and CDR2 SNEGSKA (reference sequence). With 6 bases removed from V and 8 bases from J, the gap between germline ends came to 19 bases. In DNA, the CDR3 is TGCAGTGCCCGGGAGGGGGGGCTGGACGGCTACACCTTC. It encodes CSAREGGLDGYTF.

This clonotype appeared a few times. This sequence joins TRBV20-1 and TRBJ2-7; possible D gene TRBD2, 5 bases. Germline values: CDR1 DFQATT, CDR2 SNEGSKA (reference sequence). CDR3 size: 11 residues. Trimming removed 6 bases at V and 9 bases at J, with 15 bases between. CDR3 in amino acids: CSAPLGELQYF. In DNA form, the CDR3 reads TGCAGTGCCCCCCTCGGGGAGTTGCAGTACTTC.

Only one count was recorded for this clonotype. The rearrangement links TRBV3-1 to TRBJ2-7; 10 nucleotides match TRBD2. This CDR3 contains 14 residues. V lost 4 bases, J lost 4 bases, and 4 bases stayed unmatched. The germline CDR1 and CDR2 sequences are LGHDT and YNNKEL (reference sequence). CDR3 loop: CASSPSGGRYEQYF. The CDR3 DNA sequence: TGTGCCAGCAGCCCTAGCGGGGGAAGGTACGAGCAGTACTTC.

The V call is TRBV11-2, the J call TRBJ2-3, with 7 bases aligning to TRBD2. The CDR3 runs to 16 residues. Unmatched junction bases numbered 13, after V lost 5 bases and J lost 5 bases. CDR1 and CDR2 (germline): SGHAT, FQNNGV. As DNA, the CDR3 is TGTGCCAGCAGCCTCCTTCTAGCGGCGATCATAGATACGCAGTATTTT. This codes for CASSLLLAAIIDTQYF.

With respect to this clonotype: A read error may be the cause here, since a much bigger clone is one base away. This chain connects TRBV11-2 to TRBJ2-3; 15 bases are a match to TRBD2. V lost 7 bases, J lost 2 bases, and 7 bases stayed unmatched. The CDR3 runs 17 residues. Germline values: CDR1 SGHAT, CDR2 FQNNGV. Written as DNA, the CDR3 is TGTGCCAGCATCCGGACTAGCGGGGGGGCCCTCACAGATACGCAGTATTTT. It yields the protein CASIRTSGGALTDTQYF.

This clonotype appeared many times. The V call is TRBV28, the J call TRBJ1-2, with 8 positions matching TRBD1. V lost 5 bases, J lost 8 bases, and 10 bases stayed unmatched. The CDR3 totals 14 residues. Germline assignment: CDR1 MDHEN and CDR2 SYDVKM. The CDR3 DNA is TGTGCCAGCAGTCCACCGAGGACAGGGTCGGGCTACACCTTC. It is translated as CASSPPRTGSGYTF.

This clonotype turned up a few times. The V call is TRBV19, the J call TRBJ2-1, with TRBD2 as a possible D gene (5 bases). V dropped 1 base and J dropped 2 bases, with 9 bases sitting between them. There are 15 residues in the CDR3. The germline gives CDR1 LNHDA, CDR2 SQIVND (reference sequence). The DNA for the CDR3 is TGTGCCAGTAGTATAGGCGGGCGGACCTACAATGAGCAGTTCTTC. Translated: CASSIGGRTYNEQFF. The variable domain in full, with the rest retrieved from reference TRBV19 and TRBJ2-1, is DGGITQSPKYLFRKEGQNVTLSCEQNLNHDAMYWYRQDPGQGLRLIYYSQIVNDFQKGDIAEGYSVSREKKESFPLTVTSAQKNPTAFYLCASSIGGRTYNEQFFGPGTRLTVL.

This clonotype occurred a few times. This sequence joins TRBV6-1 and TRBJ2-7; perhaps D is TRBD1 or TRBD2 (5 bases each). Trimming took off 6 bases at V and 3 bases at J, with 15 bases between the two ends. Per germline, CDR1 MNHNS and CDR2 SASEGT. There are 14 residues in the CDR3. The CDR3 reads CASSRVGDHYEQYF. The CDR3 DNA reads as TGTGCCAGCAGCCGTGTAGGGGACCACTACGAGCAGTACTTC.

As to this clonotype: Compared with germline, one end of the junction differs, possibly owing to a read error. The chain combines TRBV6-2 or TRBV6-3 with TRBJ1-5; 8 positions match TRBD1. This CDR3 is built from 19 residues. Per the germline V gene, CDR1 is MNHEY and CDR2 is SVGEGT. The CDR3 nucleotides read TGTGCCAGCAGTTACCCCCGACGAGCCTCGGGACAGGTAAATCGGCCCCAGCATTTT. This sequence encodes CASSYPRRASGQVNRPQHF.

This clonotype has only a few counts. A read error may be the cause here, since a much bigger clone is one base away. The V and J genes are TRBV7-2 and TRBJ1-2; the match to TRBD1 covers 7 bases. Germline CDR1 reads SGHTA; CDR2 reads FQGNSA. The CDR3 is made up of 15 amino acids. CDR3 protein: CASSSRQGANYGSTF. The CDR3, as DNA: TGTGCCAGCAGCTCCAGACAGGGAGCTAACTATGGCTCCACCTTC.

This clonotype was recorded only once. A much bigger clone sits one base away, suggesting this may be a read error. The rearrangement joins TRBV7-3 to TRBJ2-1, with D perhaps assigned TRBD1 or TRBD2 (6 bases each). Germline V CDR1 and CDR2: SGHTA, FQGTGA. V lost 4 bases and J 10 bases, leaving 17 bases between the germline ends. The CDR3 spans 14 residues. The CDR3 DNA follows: TGTGCCAGCAGCTCTAGCGTGGGGGCGGGAGAGCAGTTCTTC. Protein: CASSSSVGAGEQFF.

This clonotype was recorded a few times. CDR3 DNA sequence: TGCGGCGCGGGGGATCCCGATCAGCCCCAGCATTTT. Its protein is CGAGDPDQPQHF. V gene TRBV20-1 combines with J gene TRBJ1-5; weak D call: TRBD1 (5 bases). The V gene's germline CDR1 is DFQATT and CDR2 SNEGSKA (reference sequence). CDR3 length: 12 amino acids.

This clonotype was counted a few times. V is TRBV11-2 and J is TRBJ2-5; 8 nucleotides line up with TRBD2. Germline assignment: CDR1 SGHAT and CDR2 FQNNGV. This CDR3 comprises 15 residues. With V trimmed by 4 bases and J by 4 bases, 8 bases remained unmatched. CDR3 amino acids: CASSYRGGVLETQYF. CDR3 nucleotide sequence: TGTGCCAGCAGCTACCGGGGGGGCGTCCTAGAGACCCAGTACTTC.

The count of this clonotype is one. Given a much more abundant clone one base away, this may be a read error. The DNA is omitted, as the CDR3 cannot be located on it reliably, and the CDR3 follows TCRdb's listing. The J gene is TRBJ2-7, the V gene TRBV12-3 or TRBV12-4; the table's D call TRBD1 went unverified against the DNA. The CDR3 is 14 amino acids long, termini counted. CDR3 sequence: CASSFGGGSYEQDF.

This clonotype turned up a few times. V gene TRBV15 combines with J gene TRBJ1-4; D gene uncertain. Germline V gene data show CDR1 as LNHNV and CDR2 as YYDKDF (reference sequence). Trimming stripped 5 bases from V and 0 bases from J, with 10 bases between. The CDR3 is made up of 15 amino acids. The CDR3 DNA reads TGTGCCACCAGCGGCCCCAGAGCAACTAATGAAAAACTGTTTTTT. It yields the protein CATSGPRATNEKLFF.

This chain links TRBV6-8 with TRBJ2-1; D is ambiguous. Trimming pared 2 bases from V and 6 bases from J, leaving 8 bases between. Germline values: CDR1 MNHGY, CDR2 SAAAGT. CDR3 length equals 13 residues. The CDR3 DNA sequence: TGTGCCAGCAGTTACGGGATACCCAATGAGCAGTTCTTC. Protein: CASSYGIPNEQFF.

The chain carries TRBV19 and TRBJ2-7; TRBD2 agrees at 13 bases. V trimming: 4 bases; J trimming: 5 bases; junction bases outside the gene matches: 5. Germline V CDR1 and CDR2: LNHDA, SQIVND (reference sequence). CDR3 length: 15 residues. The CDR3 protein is CASSRTSGGTNEQYF. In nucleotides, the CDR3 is TGTGCCAGTAGTAGGACTAGCGGGGGTACGAACGAGCAGTACTTC.

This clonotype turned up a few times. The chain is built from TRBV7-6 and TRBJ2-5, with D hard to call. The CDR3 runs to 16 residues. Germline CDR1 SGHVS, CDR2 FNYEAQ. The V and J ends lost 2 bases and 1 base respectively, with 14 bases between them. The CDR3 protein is CASSLTGPEIQETQYF. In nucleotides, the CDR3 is TGTGCCAGCAGCTTAACCGGACCAGAAATCCAAGAGACCCAGTACTTC.

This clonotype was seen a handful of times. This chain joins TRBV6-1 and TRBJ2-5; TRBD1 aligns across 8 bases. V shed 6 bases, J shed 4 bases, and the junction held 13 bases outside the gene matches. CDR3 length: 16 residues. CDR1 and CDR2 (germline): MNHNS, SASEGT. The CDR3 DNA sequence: TGTGCCAGCAGGAGACAGGGGTTTGGCCTCGGAGAGACCCAGTACTTC. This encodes CASRRQGFGLGETQYF.